This T cell receptor beta chain was observed in a study of blood T cell repertoires in COVID-19. Method: immunoSEQ multiplex PCR; TCRdb's copy keeps in-frame clones and lacks some. The sample records approximately 340,000 clones, just over 90% being singletons. Trimming pared 2 bases from V and 0 bases from J, leaving 8 bases between. Germline-derived CDR1 and CDR2 are SGHVS and FQNEAQ. The length of the CDR3 is 15 residues. This chain links TRBV7-8 with TRBJ1-3; D not certain. Sequenced sample: PBMCs or T cells enriched from blood (not recorded which). The source of this sequence is a woman between 40 and 55 years old who had been exposed to COVID-19. CDR3 DNA: TGTGCCAGCAGCTTAACGACAAACTCTGGAAACACCATATATTTT. This encodes CASSLTTNSGNTIYF.